The next 8 T cell receptor beta chains were all read from a single sample in a study of glioma-infiltrating T cells after dendritic cell vaccination. Libraries were prepared by immunoSEQ multiplex PCR; TCRdb keeps only in-frame clonotypes and omits some of them. The sample yields more than 3,000 clones, around 79% seen once. The sample was tumor tissue, taken before dendritic cell vaccination. The receptors were sampled from a human donor with glioblastoma.

This sequence joins TRBV7-2 and TRBJ2-2; no clear D. CDR1 SGHTA and CDR2 FQGNSA come from the germline V gene. With 2 bases removed from V and 4 bases from J, the gap between germline ends came to 11 bases. This CDR3 is built from 15 residues. The chain's CDR3 is CASSLLVGGTGELFF. The CDR3 region has the DNA TGTGCCAGCAGCTTACTAGTCGGCGGCACCGGGGAGCTGTTTTTT.

This chain connects TRBV11-3 to TRBJ2-4; D remains ambiguous. Trimming removed 3 bases from V and 0 bases from J, with 9 bases in between. Looked up from germline, CDR1 is SGHNT and CDR2 is YENEEA. This CDR3 region has 15 residues. The CDR3 region is CASSFGEIAKNIQYF. The CDR3 DNA is TGTGCCAGCAGCTTTGGAGAGATAGCCAAAAACATTCAGTACTTC.

The chain links TRBV27 to TRBJ2-7; D uncertain. CDR3 size: 13 residues. V was cut by 0 bases and J by 4 bases, with 7 bases left in between. In germline, CDR1 is MNHEY, CDR2 SMNVEV (reference sequence). This chain's CDR3 is CASSLSSKYEQYF. CDR3 nucleotide sequence: TGTGCCAGCAGTTTATCCTCTAAATACGAGCAGTACTTC.

V gene TRBV7-6 combines with J gene TRBJ2-2; no definite D call. V lost 1 base to trimming and J lost 1 base, with 10 bases between them. The germline CDR1 and CDR2 sequences are SGHVS and FNYEAQ. The CDR3 contains 16 residues. CDR3 sequence reads: CASSLGPPGNTGELFF. In DNA, the CDR3 is TGTGCCAGCAGCTTAGGACCCCCAGGGAACACCGGGGAGCTGTTTTTT.

This chain uses TRBV2 with TRBJ2-2, with 9 bases lining up with TRBD1. V shed 8 bases, J shed 2 bases, and the junction held 6 bases outside the gene matches. Germline V CDR1 and CDR2: SNHLY, FYNNEI. The CDR3 totals 15 residues. The CDR3 here is CASVWGQGNTGELFF. CDR3 bases: TGTGCCAGCGTTTGGGGACAGGGTAACACCGGGGAGCTGTTTTTT.

This CDR3 is CASRGGRTRGNEQFF. The CDR3 coding sequence is TGTGCCAGCCGGGGGGGGCGAACGCGTGGCAATGAGCAGTTCTTC. This sequence joins TRBV5-4 and TRBJ2-1, with 8 bases matching TRBD2. CDR1 and CDR2 from the germline V gene are SGHNT and YYREEE (reference sequence). J lost 6 bases, V lost 7 bases, and 12 bases had no gene match. There are 15 residues in the CDR3.

This rearrangement joins TRBV13 to TRBJ1-1, with a possible D match to TRBD1 (6 bases). The CDR3 covers 13 residues. The V end was cut by 5 bases, the J end by 4 bases, with 11 bases between. CDR1 is PRHDT, CDR2 FYEKMQ, per germline (reference sequence). Written as DNA, the CDR3 is TGTGCCAGCAGCCCAGGACAGAGCACTGAAGCTTTCTTT. Translating it yields CASSPGQSTEAFF.

The genes are TRBV11-2 and TRBJ1-4; TRBD1 aligns across 11 bases. There are 17 residues in the CDR3. V gave up 5 bases and J gave up 1 base; unmatched junction bases: 6. Germline loops: CDR1 SGHAT, CDR2 FQNNGV. The CDR3 loop is CASSRTGGGVTNEKLFF. As DNA, the CDR3 is TGTGCCAGCAGCCGGACAGGGGGCGGGGTAACTAATGAAAAACTGTTTTTT. The full variable domain, rest sourced from reference TRBV11-2 and TRBJ1-4, is EAGVAQSPRYKIIEKRQSVAFWCNPISGHATLYWYQQILGQGPKLLIQFQNNGVVDDSQLPKDRFSAERLKGVDSTLKIQPAKLEDSAVYLCASSRTGGGVTNEKLFFGSGTQLSVL.